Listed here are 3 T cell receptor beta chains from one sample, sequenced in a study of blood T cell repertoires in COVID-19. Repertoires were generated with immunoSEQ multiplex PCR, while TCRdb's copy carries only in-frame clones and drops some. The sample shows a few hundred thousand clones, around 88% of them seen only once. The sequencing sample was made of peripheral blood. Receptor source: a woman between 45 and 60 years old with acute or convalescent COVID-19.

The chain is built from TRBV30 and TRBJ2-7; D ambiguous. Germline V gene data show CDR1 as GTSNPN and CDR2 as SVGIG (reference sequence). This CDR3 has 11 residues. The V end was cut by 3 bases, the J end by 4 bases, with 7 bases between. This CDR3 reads CAWRRAYEQYF. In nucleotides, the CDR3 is TGTGCCTGGAGGAGAGCATACGAGCAGTACTTC.

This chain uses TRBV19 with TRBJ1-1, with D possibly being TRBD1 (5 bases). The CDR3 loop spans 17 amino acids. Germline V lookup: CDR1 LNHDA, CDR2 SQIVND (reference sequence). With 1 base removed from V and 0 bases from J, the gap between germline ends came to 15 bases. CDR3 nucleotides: TGTGCCAGTAGTATAGGGCCTTCAGGGCCCATGAACACTGAAGCTTTCTTT. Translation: CASSIGPSGPMNTEAFF.

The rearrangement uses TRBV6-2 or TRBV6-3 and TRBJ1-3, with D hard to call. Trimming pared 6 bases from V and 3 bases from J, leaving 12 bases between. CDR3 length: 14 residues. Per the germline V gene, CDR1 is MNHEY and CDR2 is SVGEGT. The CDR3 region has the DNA TGTGCCAGCAGCTGGACTGGGATTGGAAACACCATATATTTT. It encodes CASSWTGIGNTIYF.